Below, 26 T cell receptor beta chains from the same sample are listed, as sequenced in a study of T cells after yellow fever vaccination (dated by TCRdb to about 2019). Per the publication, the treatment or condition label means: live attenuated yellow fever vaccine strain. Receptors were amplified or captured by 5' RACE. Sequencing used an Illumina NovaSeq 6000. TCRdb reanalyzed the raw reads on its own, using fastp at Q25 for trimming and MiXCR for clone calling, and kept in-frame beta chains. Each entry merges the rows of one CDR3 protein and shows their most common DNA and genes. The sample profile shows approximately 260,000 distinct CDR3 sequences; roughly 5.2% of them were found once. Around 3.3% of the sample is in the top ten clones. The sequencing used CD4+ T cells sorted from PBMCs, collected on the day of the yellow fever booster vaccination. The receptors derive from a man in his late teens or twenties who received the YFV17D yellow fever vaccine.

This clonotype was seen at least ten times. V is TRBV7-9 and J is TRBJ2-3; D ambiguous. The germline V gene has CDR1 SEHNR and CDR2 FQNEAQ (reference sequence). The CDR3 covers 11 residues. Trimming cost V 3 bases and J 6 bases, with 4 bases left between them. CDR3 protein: CASSFADTQYF. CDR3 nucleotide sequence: TGTGCCAGCAGCTTCGCGGATACGCAGTATTTT.

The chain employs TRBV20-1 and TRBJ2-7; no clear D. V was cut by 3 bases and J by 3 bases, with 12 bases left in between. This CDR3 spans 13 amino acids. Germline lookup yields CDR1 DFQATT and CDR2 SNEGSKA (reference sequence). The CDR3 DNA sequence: TGCAGTGCTAGTGGGCCCCCCCTCTACGAGCAGTACGTC. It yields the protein CSASGPPLYEQYV.

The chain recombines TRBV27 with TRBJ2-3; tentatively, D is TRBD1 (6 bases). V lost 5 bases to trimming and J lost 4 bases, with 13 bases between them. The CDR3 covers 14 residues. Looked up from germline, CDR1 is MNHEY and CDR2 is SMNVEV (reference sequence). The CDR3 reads CASSTGPPPDTQYF. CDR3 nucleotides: TGTGCCAGCAGTACAGGGCCCCCTCCAGATACGCAGTATTTT.

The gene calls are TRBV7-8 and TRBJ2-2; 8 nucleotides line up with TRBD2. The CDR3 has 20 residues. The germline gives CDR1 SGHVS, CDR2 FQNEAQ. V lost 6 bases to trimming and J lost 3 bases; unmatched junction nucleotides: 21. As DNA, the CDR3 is TGTGCCAGCAGGCGAAGGAGTGGACTTGTCTGGCGGGGGGACACCGGGGAGCTGTTTTTT. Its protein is CASRRRSGLVWRGDTGELFF.

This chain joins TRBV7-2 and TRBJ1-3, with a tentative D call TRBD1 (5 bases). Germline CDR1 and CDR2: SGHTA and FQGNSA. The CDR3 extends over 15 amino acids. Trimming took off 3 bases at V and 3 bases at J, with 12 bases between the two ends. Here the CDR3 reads CASSFFGGDGNTIYF. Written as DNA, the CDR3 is TGTGCCAGCAGCTTTTTTGGGGGAGATGGAAACACCATATATTTT.

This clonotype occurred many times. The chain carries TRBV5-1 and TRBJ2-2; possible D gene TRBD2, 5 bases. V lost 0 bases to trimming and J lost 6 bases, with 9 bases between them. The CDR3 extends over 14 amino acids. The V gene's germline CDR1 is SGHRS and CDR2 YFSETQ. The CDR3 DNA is TGCGCCAGCAGCTTGGTACTAGATCCCGGGGAGCTGTTTTTT. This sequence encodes CASSLVLDPGELFF. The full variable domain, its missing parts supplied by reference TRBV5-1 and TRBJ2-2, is KAGVTQTPRYLIKTRGQQVTLSCSPISGHRSVSWYQQTPGQGLQFLFEYFSETQRNKGNFPGRFSGRQFSNSRSEMNVSTLELGDSALYLCASSLVLDPGELFFGEGSRLTVL.

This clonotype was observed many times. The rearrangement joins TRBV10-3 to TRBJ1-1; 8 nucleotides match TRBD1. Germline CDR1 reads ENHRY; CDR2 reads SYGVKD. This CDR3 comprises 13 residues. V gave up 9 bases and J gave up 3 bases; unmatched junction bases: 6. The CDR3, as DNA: TGTGCCATTAGGACAGGGATTGACACTGAAGCTTTCTTT. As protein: CAIRTGIDTEAFF.

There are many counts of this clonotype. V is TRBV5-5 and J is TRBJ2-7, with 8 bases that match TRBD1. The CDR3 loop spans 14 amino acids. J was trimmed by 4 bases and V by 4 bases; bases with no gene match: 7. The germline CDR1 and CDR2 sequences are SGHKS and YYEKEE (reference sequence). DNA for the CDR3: TGTGCCAGCAGCATTTGGACAGGGAGGTACGAGCAGTACTTC. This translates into CASSIWTGRYEQYF.

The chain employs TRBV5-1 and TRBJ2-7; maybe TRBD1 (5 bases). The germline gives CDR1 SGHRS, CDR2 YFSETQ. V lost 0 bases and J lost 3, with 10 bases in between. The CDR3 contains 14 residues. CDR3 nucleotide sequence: TGCGCCAGCAGCTTGGGGGCAGGGTACTACGAGCAGTACGTC. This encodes CASSLGAGYYEQYV.

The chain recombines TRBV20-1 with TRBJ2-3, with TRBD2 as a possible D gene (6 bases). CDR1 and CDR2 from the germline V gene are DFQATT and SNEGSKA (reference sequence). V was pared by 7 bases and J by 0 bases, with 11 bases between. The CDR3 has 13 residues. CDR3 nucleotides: TGCAGTGGCCCCGGGGGTAGCACAGATACGCAGTATTTT. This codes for CSGPGGSTDTQYF.

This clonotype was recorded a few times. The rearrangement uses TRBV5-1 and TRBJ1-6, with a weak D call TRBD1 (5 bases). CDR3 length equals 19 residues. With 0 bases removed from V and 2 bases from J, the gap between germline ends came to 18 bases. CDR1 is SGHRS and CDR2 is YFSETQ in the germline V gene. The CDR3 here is CASSLAMGLLRAYNSPLHF. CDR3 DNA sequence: TGCGCCAGCAGCTTGGCTATGGGACTCCTAAGGGCCTATAATTCACCCCTCCACTTT. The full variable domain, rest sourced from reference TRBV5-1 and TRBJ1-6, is KAGVTQTPRYLIKTRGQQVTLSCSPISGHRSVSWYQQTPGQGLQFLFEYFSETQRNKGNFPGRFSGRQFSNSRSEMNVSTLELGDSALYLCASSLAMGLLRAYNSPLHFGNGTRLTVT.

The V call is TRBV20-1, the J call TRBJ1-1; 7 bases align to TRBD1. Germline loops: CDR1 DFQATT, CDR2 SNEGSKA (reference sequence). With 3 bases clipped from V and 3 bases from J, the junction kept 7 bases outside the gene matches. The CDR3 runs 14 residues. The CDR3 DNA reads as TGCAGTGCTAGGGTTCGACAGGGCCACACTGAAGCTTTCTTT. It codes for CSARVRQGHTEAFF.

The CDR3 loop reads CASSQAGTREETQYF. CDR3 DNA: TGTGCCAGCAGCCAAGCCGGGACTAGGGAAGAGACCCAGTACTTC. The chain combines TRBV4-2 with TRBJ2-5, with 8 bases fitting TRBD2. Germline V CDR1 and CDR2: LGHNA, YNFKEQ. The CDR3 has 15 residues. V dropped 1 base and J dropped 3; count of bases not matched to a gene: 4.

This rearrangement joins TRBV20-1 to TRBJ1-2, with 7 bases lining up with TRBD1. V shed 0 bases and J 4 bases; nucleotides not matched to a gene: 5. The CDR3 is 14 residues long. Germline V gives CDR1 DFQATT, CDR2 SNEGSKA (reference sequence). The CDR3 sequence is CSAREGTALYGYTF. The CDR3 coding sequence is TGCAGTGCTAGAGAGGGGACAGCACTCTATGGCTACACCTTC.

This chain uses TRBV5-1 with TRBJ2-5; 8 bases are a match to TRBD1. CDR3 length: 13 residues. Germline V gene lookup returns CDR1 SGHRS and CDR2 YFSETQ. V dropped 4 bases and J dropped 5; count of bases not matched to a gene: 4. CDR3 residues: CASSTTGVETQYF. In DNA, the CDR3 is TGCGCCAGCAGCACGACAGGGGTGGAGACCCAGTACTTC.

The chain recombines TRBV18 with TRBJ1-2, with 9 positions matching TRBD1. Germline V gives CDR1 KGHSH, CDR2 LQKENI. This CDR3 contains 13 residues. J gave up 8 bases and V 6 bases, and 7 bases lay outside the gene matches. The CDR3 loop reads CASSSRDREGYTF. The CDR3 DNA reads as TGTGCCAGCTCGTCCCGGGACAGGGAGGGCTACACCTTC.

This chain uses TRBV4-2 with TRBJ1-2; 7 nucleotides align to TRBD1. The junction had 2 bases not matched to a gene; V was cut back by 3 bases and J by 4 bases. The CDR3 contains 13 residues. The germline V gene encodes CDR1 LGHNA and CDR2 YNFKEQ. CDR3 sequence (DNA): TGTGCCAGCAGCCAGGGGACAGTCTATGGCTACACCTTC. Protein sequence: CASSQGTVYGYTF.

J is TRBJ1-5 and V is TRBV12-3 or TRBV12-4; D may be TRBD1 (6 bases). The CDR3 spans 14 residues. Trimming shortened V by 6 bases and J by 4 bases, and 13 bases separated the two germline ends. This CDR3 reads CASRRTVRNQPQHF. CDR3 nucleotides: TGTGCCAGCAGGCGGACAGTAAGGAATCAGCCCCAGCATTTT.

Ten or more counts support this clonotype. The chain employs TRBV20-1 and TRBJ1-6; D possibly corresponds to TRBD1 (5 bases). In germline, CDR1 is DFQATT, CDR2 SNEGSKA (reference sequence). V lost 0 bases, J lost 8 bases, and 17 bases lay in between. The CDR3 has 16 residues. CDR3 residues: CSARDLPTAGHSPLHF. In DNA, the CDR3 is TGCAGTGCTAGAGATCTCCCGACAGCCGGACATTCACCCCTCCACTTT.

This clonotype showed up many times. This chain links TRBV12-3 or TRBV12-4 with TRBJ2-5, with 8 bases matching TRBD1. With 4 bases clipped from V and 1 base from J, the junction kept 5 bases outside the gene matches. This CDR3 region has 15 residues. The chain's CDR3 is CASSSRQGAQETQYF. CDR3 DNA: TGTGCCAGCAGTTCGAGGCAGGGGGCCCAAGAGACCCAGTACTTC.

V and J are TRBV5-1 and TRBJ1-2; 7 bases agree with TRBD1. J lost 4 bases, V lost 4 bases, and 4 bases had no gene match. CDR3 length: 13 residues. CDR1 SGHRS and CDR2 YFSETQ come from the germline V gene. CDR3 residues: CASSAQGVYGYTF. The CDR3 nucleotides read TGCGCCAGCAGCGCCCAGGGGGTCTATGGCTACACCTTC.

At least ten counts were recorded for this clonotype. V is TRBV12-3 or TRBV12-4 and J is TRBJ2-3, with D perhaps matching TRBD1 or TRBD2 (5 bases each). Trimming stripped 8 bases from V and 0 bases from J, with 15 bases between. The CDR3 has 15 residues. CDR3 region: CASDGAEDSTDTQYF. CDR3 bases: TGTGCCAGCGACGGGGCGGAAGATAGCACAGATACGCAGTATTTT.

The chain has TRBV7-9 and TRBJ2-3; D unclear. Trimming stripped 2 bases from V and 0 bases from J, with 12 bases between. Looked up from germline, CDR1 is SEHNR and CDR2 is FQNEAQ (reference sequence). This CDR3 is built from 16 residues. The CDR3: CASSLLLVDSTDTQYF. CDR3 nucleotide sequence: TGTGCCAGCAGCTTATTGTTGGTGGACAGCACAGATACGCAGTATTTT. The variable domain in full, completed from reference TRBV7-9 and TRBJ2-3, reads DTGVSQNPRHKITKRGQNVTFRCDPISEHNRLYWYRQTLGQGPEFLTYFQNEAQLEKSRLLSDRFSAERPKGSFSTLEIQRTEQGDSAMYLCASSLLLVDSTDTQYFGPGTRLTVL.

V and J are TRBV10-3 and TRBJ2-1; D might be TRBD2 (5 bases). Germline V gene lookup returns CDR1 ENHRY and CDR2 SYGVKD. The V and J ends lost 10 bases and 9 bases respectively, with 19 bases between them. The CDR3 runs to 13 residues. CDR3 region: CATGPWERGEQFF. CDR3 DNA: TGTGCCACCGGGCCATGGGAACGGGGTGAGCAGTTCTTC.

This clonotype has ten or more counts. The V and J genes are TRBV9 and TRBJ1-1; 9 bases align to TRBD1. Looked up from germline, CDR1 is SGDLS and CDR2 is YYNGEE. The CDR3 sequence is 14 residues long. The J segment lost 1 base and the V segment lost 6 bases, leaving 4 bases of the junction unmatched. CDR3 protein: CASTRDRANTEAFF. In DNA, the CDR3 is TGTGCCAGCACCCGGGACAGGGCGAACACTGAAGCTTTCTTT.

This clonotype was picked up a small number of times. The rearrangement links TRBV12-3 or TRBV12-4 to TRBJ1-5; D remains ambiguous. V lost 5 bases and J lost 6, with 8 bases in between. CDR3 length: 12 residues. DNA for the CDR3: TGTGCCAGCAGTGTTGGCGCTCAGCCCCAGCATTTT. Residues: CASSVGAQPQHF.